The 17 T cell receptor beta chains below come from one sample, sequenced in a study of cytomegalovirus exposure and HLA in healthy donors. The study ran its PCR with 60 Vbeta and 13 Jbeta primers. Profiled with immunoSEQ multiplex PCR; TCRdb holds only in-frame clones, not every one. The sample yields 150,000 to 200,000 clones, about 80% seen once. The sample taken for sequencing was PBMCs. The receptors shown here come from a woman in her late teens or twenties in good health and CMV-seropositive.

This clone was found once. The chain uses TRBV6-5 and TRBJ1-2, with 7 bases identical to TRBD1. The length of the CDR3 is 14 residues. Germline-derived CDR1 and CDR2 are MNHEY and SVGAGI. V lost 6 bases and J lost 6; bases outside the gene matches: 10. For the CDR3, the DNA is TGTGCCAGCAGCCTGGGACAGCCCACGAATGGCTACACCTTC. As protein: CASSLGQPTNGYTF.

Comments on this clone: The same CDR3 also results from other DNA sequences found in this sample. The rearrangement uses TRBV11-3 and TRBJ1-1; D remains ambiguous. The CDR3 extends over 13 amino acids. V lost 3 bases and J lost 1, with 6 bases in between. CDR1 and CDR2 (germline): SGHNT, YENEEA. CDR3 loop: CASSFSGNTEAFF. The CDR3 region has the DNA TGTGCCAGCAGCTTTTCAGGGAACACTGAAGCTTTCTTT.

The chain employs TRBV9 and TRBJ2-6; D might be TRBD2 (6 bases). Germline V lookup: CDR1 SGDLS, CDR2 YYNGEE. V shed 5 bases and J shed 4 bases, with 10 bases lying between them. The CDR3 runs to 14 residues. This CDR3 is CASSSGDGANVLTF. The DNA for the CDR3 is TGTGCCAGCAGTTCGGGGGACGGGGCCAACGTCCTGACTTTC.

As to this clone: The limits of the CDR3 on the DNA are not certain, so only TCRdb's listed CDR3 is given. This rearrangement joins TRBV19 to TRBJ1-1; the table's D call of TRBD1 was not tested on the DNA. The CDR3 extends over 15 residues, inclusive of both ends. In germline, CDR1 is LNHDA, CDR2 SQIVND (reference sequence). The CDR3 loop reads CASTSDRAKGSEAFF.

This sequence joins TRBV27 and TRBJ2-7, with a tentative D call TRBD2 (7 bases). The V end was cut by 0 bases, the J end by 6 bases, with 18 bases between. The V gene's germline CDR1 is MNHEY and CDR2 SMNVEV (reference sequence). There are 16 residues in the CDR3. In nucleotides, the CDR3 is TGTGCCAGCAGTTTATCGTCGGGCGGGGGCGGGCTCGAGCAGTACTTC. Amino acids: CASSLSSGGGGLEQYF.

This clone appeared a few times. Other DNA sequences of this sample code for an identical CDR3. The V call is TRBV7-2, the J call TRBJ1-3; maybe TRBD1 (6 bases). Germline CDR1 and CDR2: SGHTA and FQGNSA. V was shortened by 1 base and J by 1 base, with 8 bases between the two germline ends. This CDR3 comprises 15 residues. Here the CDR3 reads CASSLGQGSGNTIYF. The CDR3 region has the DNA TGTGCCAGCAGCTTAGGGCAGGGGTCTGGAAACACCATATATTTT.

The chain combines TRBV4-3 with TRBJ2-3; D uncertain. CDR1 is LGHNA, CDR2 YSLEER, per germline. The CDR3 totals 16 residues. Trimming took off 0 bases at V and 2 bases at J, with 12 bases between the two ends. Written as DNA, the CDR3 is TGCGCCAGCAGCCAAGATCGGGTGAGGTCCACAGATACGCAGTATTTT. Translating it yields CASSQDRVRSTDTQYF.

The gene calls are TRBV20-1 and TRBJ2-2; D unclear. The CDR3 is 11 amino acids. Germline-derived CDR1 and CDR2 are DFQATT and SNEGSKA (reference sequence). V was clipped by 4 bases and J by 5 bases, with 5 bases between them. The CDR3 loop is CSATLTGELFF. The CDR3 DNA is TGCAGTGCTACTTTGACCGGGGAGCTGTTTTTT.

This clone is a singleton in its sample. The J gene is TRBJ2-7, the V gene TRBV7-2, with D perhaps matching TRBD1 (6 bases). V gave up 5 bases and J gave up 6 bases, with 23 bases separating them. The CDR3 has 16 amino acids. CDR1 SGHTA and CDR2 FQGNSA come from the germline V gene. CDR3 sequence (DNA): TGTGCCAGCAGCCAACAGTCCGGGACACCCTCGGGCGAGCAGTACTTC. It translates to CASSQQSGTPSGEQYF. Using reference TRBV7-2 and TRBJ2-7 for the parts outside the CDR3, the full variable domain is GAGVSQSPSNKVTEKGKDVELRCDPISGHTALYWYRQSLGQGLEFLIYFQGNSAPDKSGLPSDRFSAERTGGSVSTLTIQRTQQEDSAVYLCASSQQSGTPSGEQYFGPGTRLTVT.

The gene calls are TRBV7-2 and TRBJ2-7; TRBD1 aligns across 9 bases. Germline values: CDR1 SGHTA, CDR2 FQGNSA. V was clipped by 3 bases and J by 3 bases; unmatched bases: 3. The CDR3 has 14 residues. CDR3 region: CASSFGTGLYEQYF. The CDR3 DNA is TGTGCCAGCAGCTTCGGGACAGGGCTCTACGAGCAGTACTTC.

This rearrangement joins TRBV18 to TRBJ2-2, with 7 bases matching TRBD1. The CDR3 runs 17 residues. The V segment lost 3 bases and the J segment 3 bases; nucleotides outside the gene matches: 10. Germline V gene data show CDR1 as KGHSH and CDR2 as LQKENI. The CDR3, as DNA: TGTGCCAGCTCACCGCTTGCGACAGGGTCGCACACCGGGGAGCTGTTTTTT. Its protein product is CASSPLATGSHTGELFF.

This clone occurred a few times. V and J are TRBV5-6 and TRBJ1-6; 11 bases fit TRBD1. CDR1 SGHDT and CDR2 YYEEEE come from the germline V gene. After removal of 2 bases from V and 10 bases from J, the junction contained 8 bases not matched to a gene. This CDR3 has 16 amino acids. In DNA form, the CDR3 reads TGTGCCAGCAGCTTACTCGGGGACAGGGGGGGATCACCCCTCCACTTT. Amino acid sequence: CASSLLGDRGGSPLHF. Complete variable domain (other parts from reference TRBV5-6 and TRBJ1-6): DAGVTQSPTHLIKTRGQQVTLRCSPKSGHDTVSWYQQALGQGPQFIFQYYEEEERQRGNFPDRFSGHQFPNYSSELNVNALLLGDSALYLCASSLLGDRGGSPLHFGNGTRLTVT.

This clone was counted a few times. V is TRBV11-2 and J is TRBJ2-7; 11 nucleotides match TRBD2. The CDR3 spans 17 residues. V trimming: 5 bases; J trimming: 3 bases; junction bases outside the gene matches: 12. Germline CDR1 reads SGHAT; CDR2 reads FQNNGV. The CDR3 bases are TGTGCCAGCAGCCTCCCCAGACTAGCGGGGAGACACTACGAGCAGTACGTC. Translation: CASSLPRLAGRHYEQYV.

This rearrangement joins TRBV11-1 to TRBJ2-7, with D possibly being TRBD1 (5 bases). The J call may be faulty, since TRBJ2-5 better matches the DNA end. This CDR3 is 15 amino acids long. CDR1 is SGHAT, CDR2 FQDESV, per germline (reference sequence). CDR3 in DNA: TGTGCCAGCAGCCACAATCCCAGGGATGTGGAGACCCAGTACTTC. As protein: CASSHNPRDVETQYF.

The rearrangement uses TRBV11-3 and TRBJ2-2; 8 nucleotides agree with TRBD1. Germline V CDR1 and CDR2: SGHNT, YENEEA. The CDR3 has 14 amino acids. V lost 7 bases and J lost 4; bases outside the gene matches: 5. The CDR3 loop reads CASKGQGLTGELFF. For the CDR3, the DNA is TGTGCCAGCAAAGGACAGGGCCTCACCGGGGAGCTGTTTTTT.

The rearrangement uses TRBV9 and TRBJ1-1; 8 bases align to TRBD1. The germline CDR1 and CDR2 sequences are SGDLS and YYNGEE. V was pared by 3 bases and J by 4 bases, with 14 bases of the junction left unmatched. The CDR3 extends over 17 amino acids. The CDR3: CASSAVDRGILGTEAFF. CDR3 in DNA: TGTGCCAGCAGCGCAGTAGACAGGGGCATATTGGGCACTGAAGCTTTCTTT.

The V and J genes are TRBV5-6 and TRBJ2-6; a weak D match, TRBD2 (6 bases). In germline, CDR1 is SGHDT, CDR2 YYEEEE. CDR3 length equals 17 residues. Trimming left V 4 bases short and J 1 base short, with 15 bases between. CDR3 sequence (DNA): TGTGCCAGCAGCCGTGGGGGGTTGGGTTCTGGGGCCAACGTCCTGACTTTC. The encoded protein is CASSRGGLGSGANVLTF.